This T cell receptor beta chain comes out of a study of synovial regulatory T cells in juvenile arthritis (dated by TCRdb to the mid-2010s). Study-level background: Among sequenced patients, three were therapy-naive, one received methotrexate plus infliximab, about six received methotrexate, and one had no treatment information. Effector T cell subsets from the study cohort were also sequenced for comparisons, but the Treg dataset by itself includes only blood Treg cells and synovial fluid Treg cells. Using matched patient samples, the researchers compared TCRbeta CDR3 repertoires across three groups: blood iaTreg cells, other blood Treg cells and synovial fluid Treg cells. The TCR repertoire comparisons covered Treg and Teff subsets from approximately 11 JIA patients with active disease.

The CDR3 runs 15 amino acids, cysteine and phenylalanine included. No coding sequence is recorded. In the germline V gene, CDR1 corresponds to MDHEN and CDR2 to SYDVKM. What the research found in general, with its limitations: iaTreg TCR repertoires were largely private across patients and partially overlapped with synovial Teff and blood CPL repertoires. More CDR3 sequences were shared by synovial Treg cells with iaTreg cells than with other blood Treg cells, and a closer relation was confirmed by Chao-Jaccard similarity. Compared with other blood Treg cells, blood iaTreg cells had lower TCR diversity, a finding consistent with antigen-driven expansion.

TCR repertoire donors were approximately 11 juvenile idiopathic arthritis patients with active disease who had not reached inactive disease, 3 polyarticular and 8 oligoarticular. The median age of the TCR-sequenced patients was 9.5 to 15 years (range roughly 2.2-25), and their median disease duration was around seven years (range 0.2-19.1). The samples used for TCR repertoire analysis were collected at two centres in Italy. Peripheral blood mononuclear cells were separated on a Histopaque-1077 density gradient and then cryopreserved in around 90% FCS with about 10% DMSO. The library was prepared using the immunoSEQ multiplex PCR assay. Adaptive Biotechnologies carried out the TCRbeta CDR3 sequencing. Regarding the original processing steps: Repertoire similarity was assessed with the Chao-modified Jaccard index and with the median clonotype overlap from 200 random subsamples of equal sample size. The similarity analyses were run on either productive nucleotide sequences or amino acid sequences translated in silico. Hierarchical clustering with single linkage and t-SNE based on Chao-modified Jaccard distances were applied for the comparison of repertoires. After normalising for sample size, the researchers measured repertoire diversity with the Renyi index across a range of alpha values. TCRdb holds this immuneACCESS table with in-frame rearrangements only. Some clones are missing; in checked studies, unresolved V genes explain under half, and the rest has no known cause. That table furnishes V, J and clone size, whereas the DNA furnished D and trimming. The sample's table covers about 10,000 clones. 0.85% to 1% of the sample is taken by the ten largest.

With regard to this clone: No cognate antigen has been identified for it.

The sequence was obtained from a donor younger than 30 with juvenile idiopathic arthritis. The rearrangement joined TRBV28 to TRBJ2-4; checking the TCRdb D call of TRBD2 is not possible without DNA. The specimen sequenced was Treg cells from blood. The intended sense of this specimen's cell subset or site label: remaining (HLA-DR-negative) circulating blood Treg cells. The CDR3 protein sequence reads: CASTRPGRALNIQYF.